Listed below are T cell receptor beta chains from one sample, sequenced in a study of blood T cell repertoires in COVID-19. Clones were sequenced by immunoSEQ multiplex PCR, and TCRdb holds only the in-frame ones, with some missing. The data contain about 55,000 clones, 90% of them seen just once; the ten biggest clones take up approximately 6%. Material: peripheral blood. The receptor set was obtained from a man in his forties or fifties with acute or convalescent COVID-19. The conserved cysteine and the conserved F or W are not part of the CDR3 here. Expanded clones are given a class, and other clones once, few, many or no size at all.

J: TRBJ2-1; V: TRBV15; size: -; CDR3: ATSREGGRLAGGLNEQF
J: TRBJ2-1; V: TRBV6-1; size: -; CDR3: ASSETRTRYNEQF
J: TRBJ2-5; V: TRBV7-9; size: -; CDR3: ASSSRWGGRGQETQY
J: TRBJ2-3; V: TRBV6-5; size: -; CDR3: ASRTSPGTDTQY
J: TRBJ1-2; V: TRBV30; size: -; CDR3: AWSRDRPRGYT
J: TRBJ2-1; V: TRBV24-1; size: -; CDR3: ATSGGQGAYNEQF
J: TRBJ2-7; V: TRBV13; size: -; CDR3: ASSLTPSGEQY
J: TRBJ1-4; V: TRBV25-1; size: -; CDR3: ASSRDSDNEKLF
J: TRBJ2-2; V: TRBV5-4; size: -; CDR3: ASSLARNTGELF
J: TRBJ2-7; V: TRBV18; size: once; CDR3: ASSPRGLAGGETYEQY
J: TRBJ2-7; V: TRBV18; size: -; CDR3: ASSTSIYEQY
J: TRBJ1-2; V: TRBV11-3; size: -; CDR3: ASSLALQGAIVYGYT
J: TRBJ2-1; V: TRBV7-8; size: -; CDR3: ASRPGQGVHYNEQF
J: TRBJ1-1; V: TRBV7-2; size: -; CDR3: ASSPGQAGTEAF
J: TRBJ1-4; V: TRBV12-5; size: -; CDR3: ASGLGTGREKLF
J: TRBJ1-6; V: TRBV23-1; size: -; CDR3: ASSQPGPTGGSPLH
J: TRBJ1-5; V: TRBV19; size: once; CDR3: ASSRRWESNQPQH
J: TRBJ2-2; V: TRBV6-1; size: -; CDR3: ASSEPGTSGRIGELF
J: TRBJ2-4; V: TRBV18; size: -; CDR3: ASSPPGGSNKNIQY
J: TRBJ2-3; V: TRBV5-1; size: once; CDR3: ASSFVQGAGDTQY
J: TRBJ2-7; V: TRBV5-4; size: -; CDR3: ASSLTSAQSSYEQY
J: TRBJ1-5; V: TRBV19; size: -; CDR3: ASSIGARSSNQPQH
J: TRBJ2-3; V: TRBV20-1; size: -; CDR3: SASSAGTDTQY
J: TRBJ2-7; V: TRBV20-1; size: -; CDR3: SASGGGSGY
J: TRBJ1-1; V: TRBV30; size: -; CDR3: AWAYREVNTEAF
J: TRBJ2-3; V: TRBV3-1/TRBV3-2; size: -; CDR3: ASSGLAGNTDTQY
J: TRBJ2-4; V: TRBV7-9; size: once; CDR3: ASSTDRGKNIQY
J: TRBJ1-1; V: TRBV30; size: once; CDR3: ACTGLGGINTEAF
J: TRBJ2-1; V: TRBV11-1; size: -; CDR3: ASRLGNEQF
J: TRBJ2-2; V: TRBV6-5; size: -; CDR3: ASKQQGTGELF
J: TRBJ1-3; V: TRBV7-2; size: few; CDR3: ASSLFGGPGNTIY
J: TRBJ2-3; V: TRBV7-2; size: -; CDR3: ASSPSRGRTDTQY
J: TRBJ1-4; V: TRBV30; size: once; CDR3: AWSWSQGGGKLF
J: TRBJ2-1; V: TRBV5-1; size: -; CDR3: ASSQRDSSYNEQF
J: TRBJ2-2; V: TRBV5-1; size: few; CDR3: ASSSGTGLSGEELF
J: TRBJ1-6; V: TRBV23-1; size: -; CDR3: ASSQSRPTGNDSPLH
J: TRBJ2-7; V: TRBV4-1; size: once; CDR3: ASSQEAANPYEQY
J: TRBJ2-3; V: TRBV6-1; size: -; CDR3: ASSEYRGGTDTQY
J: TRBJ2-5; V: TRBV30; size: -; CDR3: AWSVPSGLQETQY
J: TRBJ1-1; V: TRBV7-2; size: -; CDR3: ASSTQQGGYTEAF
J: TRBJ1-1; V: TRBV7-9; size: -; CDR3: ASSRSQGSGTEAF
J: TRBJ2-2; V: TRBV19; size: -; CDR3: ASSARRRENTGELF
J: TRBJ1-3; V: TRBV19; size: -; CDR3: ASSFQQGNTIY
J: TRBJ2-1; V: TRBV7-8; size: -; CDR3: ASSLEGAQNEQF
J: TRBJ2-1; V: TRBV29-1; size: -; CDR3: SVGTGSSYNEQF
J: TRBJ1-1; V: TRBV14; size: -; CDR3: ASSQEVAMNTEAF
J: TRBJ1-4; V: TRBV11-3; size: -; CDR3: ASSAQGLNEKLF
J: TRBJ1-3; V: TRBV6-5; size: -; CDR3: ASRSTGNTIY
J: TRBJ1-6; V: TRBV2; size: -; CDR3: ASTQLRGENSPLH
J: TRBJ1-3; V: TRBV7-2; size: -; CDR3: ASSPGQGLNTIY
J: TRBJ2-1; V: TRBV6-5; size: -; CDR3: ASSSGTSGMGNEQF
J: TRBJ1-3; V: TRBV5-5; size: -; CDR3: ASSIFTSSGNTIY
J: TRBJ1-1; V: TRBV2; size: -; CDR3: ASRNFRDSNTEAF
J: TRBJ2-7; V: TRBV14; size: -; CDR3: ASSQGAGQTYEQY
J: TRBJ1-1; V: TRBV12-3/TRBV12-4; size: few; CDR3: ASKDRWNTEAF
J: TRBJ1-3; V: TRBV3-1/TRBV3-2; size: -; CDR3: ASSQGGPGNTIY
J: TRBJ1-4; V: TRBV4-3; size: -; CDR3: ASSQDPLRQGSEWNEKLF